These T cell receptor beta chains were read from a single sample in a study of tumor and adjacent non-tumor tissue in lung cancer. From the multiplex PCR reads, TCRdb called clonotypes with MiXCR, one entry per CDR3 protein. In the table there are 120,000 to 150,000 distinct CDR3 sequences, 66% of which are singletons. Material: lung tumor tissue. These receptors were taken from a man aged 55 to 69 with small cell lung cancer. CDR3s include the opening cysteine and the closing phenylalanine or tryptophan. A D gene is named only where the DNA matches it firmly. Size tells how often a clone was seen (once, few, many) or the class of an expanded clone, and some rows leave it out.

CDR3aa	CDR3nt	d_gene	abundance	v_gene	j_gene
CSVAVNSGRVVETQYF	TGCAGCGTTGCGGTCAATAGCGGGAGGGTTGTGGAGACCCAGTACTTC	TRBD2	many	TRBV29-1	TRBJ2-5
CASSDVPGQVSSGANVLTF	TGTGCCAGCAGTGACGTCCCGGGACAGGTAAGCTCTGGGGCCAACGTCCTGACTTTC	TRBD1	NA	TRBV6-1	TRBJ2-6
CASSWENYGYTF	TGTGCCAGCAGCTGGGAAAACTATGGCTACACCTTC	NA	NA	TRBV7-9	TRBJ1-2
CASCSLYLAGDTYEQYF	TGTGCCAGCTGTTCACTCTATTTAGCGGGAGACACCTACGAGCAGTACTTC	TRBD2	NA	TRBV6-6	TRBJ2-7
CASSLILLDTEAFF	TGTGCCAGCAGCTTAATATTGCTTGACACTGAAGCTTTCTTT	NA	NA	TRBV11-3	TRBJ1-1
CASCWDRGLYGYTF	TGTGCCAGCTGCTGGGACAGAGGGCTCTATGGCTACACCTTC	TRBD1	NA	TRBV7-8	TRBJ1-2
CASSQEGQTGGEKPFF	TGTGCCAGCAGCCAAGAAGGGCAAACAGGGGGTGAAAAACCGTTTTTT	TRBD1	NA	TRBV4-2	TRBJ1-4
CASSSPRASAFF	TGTGCCAGCAGTTCCCCCCGGGCCTCAGCGTTCTTC	NA	NA	TRBV28	TRBJ2-1
CASSGYGTSSHNEQFF	TGTGCCAGCAGTGGATACGGGACTAGCTCCCACAATGAGCAGTTCTTC	TRBD2	NA	TRBV28	TRBJ2-1
CASTFVWMNTEAFF	TGTGCCAGCACCTTTGTGTGGATGAACACTGAAGCTTTCTTT	NA	NA	TRBV6-6	TRBJ1-1
CASSLGIGELFF	TGTGCCAGTAGTCTAGGGATCGGGGAGCTATTTTTT	NA	NA	TRBV12-3/TRBV12-4	TRBJ2-2
CASSGTSSEQYF	TGTGCCAGCAGTGGGACTAGCAGCGAGCAGTACTTC	TRBD2	many	TRBV6-1	TRBJ2-7
CASSSAIADTQYF	TGTGCCAGCAGCTCCGCGATCGCAGATACGCAGTATTTT	NA	once	TRBV11-2	TRBJ2-3
CSAGALETNYGYTF	TGCAGTGCTGGAGCTCTTGAGACTAACTATGGCTACACCTTC	NA	NA	TRBV20-1	TRBJ1-2
CSVRGRSNTEAFF	TGCAGCGTTAGGGGACGGTCGAACACTGAAGCTTTCTTT	NA	few	TRBV29-1	TRBJ1-1
CASSSHGTQETQYF	TGTGCAAGCAGTTCTCATGGGACCCAAGAGACCCAGTACTTC	NA	once	TRBV6-5	TRBJ2-5
CASSLTETNTGELFF	TGCGCCAGCAGCCTGACAGAGACGAACACCGGGGAGCTGTTTTTT	NA	NA	TRBV5-1	TRBJ2-2
CASSHAGGGNEQFF	TGTGCCAGCAGCCATGCGGGAGGGGGAAATGAGCAGTTCTTC	TRBD2	NA	TRBV14	TRBJ2-1
CASSGAGGDNEQFF	TGTGCCAGCAGCGGGGCTGGGGGGGACAATGAGCAGTTCTTC	TRBD2	NA	TRBV5-4	TRBJ2-1
CASSYVRGAGTNVLTF	TGTGCCAGCAGTTACGTTCGGGGCGCTGGGACCAACGTCCTGACTTTC	NA	NA	TRBV6-5	TRBJ2-6
CSLYTGSTGELFF	TGCAGCCTTTATACAGGGTCCACCGGGGAGCTGTTTTTT	NA	once	TRBV29-1	TRBJ2-2
CSAGEQFF	TGCAGTGCTGGTGAGCAGTTCTTC	NA	medium-sized	TRBV20-1	TRBJ2-1
CASSPGQTSNRPQHF	TGTGCCAGCAGCCCGGGACAGACTAGCAATCGGCCCCAGCATTTT	TRBD1	NA	TRBV2	TRBJ1-5
CASSLAGEKNTKYF	TGTGCCAGCAGCTTAGCGGGTGAAAAAAATACGAAGTATTTT	NA	NA	TRBV11-2	TRBJ2-3
CASSSGQLQEVQYF	TGTGCCAGCAGCTCGGGACAGCTCCAAGAGGTCCAGTACTTC	TRBD1	NA	TRBV5-5	TRBJ2-5
CARSLTRGFETQYF	TGTGCCAGAAGCCTAACCCGGGGTTTTGAGACCCAGTACTTC	NA	NA	TRBV11-2	TRBJ2-5
CSARPDSAGCEQFF	TGCAGTGCTAGACCCGACAGCGCGGGATGTGAGCAGTTCTTC	NA	few	TRBV20-1	TRBJ2-1
CASSGTGEVVIEAFF	TGTGCCAGCAGTGGCACAGGGGAAGTAGTCATTGAAGCTTTCTTT	TRBD1	NA	TRBV6-1	TRBJ1-1
CASTGTGYGYTF	TGTGCCAGTACTGGTACAGGGTACGGCTACACCTTC	NA	NA	TRBV6-1	TRBJ1-2
CASSQGGGYGYTF	TGTGCCAGCAGCCAAGGTGGGGGCTATGGCTACACCTTC	NA	NA	TRBV14	TRBJ1-2
CARSSRGAGANVLTF	TGTGCCAGGAGCTCGAGGGGCGCTGGGGCCAACGTCCTGACTTTC	NA	once	TRBV28	TRBJ2-6
CSALHLFTGSNEQFF	TGCAGTGCTCTACACCTCTTCACAGGGTCCAATGAGCAGTTCTTC	NA	NA	TRBV20-1	TRBJ2-1
CSARDRVVLAGGLPDMQYF	TGCAGTGCTAGAGATCGTGTAGTACTAGCGGGAGGGCTCCCAGATATGCAGTATTTT	TRBD2	NA	TRBV20-1	TRBJ2-3
CVSSLLAGMLGANVLTF	TGTGTCAGCAGCTTATTAGCGGGAATGCTGGGGGCTAACGTCCTGACTTTC	TRBD2	once	TRBV11-1	TRBJ2-6
CASSLFRDRNTEAFF	TGTGCCAGCAGCTTATTCCGGGACAGGAACACTGAAGCTTTCTTT	TRBD1	NA	TRBV11-1	TRBJ1-1
CASSISSPLHF	TGTGCCAGTAGTATTTCTTCACCCCTCCACTTT	NA	few	TRBV19	TRBJ1-6
CASSHGTSGSYEQYF	TGCGCCAGCAGCCATGGGACTAGCGGGTCCTACGAGCAGTACTTC	TRBD2	once	TRBV4-1	TRBJ2-7
CASSESRYPGTDAFF	TGCGCCAGCAGTGAGTCGAGATACCCAGGCACTGACGCTTTCTTT	NA	NA	TRBV10-2	TRBJ1-1
CASNLGTRLAGYQETQYF	TGCGCCAGCAACTTGGGCACCAGACTAGCGGGATATCAAGAGACCCAGTACTTC	TRBD2	NA	TRBV5-1	TRBJ2-5
CASSPLAGGFTNTDTQYF	TGCGCCAGCAGCCCCCTAGCGGGAGGATTCACTAACACAGATACGCAGTATTTT	TRBD2	NA	TRBV4-1	TRBJ2-3
CASSLRAYQETQYF	TGTGCCAGCAGCTTAAGAGCGTACCAAGAGACCCAGTACTTC	NA	many	TRBV5-6	TRBJ2-5
CASSRGLAGDNVQFF	TGTGCCAGCAGCCGGGGACTAGCGGGAGACAATGTGCAGTTCTTC	TRBD2	once	TRBV11-2	TRBJ2-1
CASGTVPYEQYF	TGTGCCAGCGGTACAGTCCCCTACGAGCAGTACTTC	NA	NA	TRBV6-5	TRBJ2-7
CASSFRTGVATDTQYF	TGTGCCAGCAGCTTCAGGACAGGGGTGGCCACAGATACGCAGTATTTT	TRBD1	NA	TRBV5-6	TRBJ2-3
CASNRWTETFF	TGTGCCAGCAATCGTTGGACTGAAACTTTCTTT	NA	once	TRBV28	TRBJ1-1
CASSFWSGMGGKETQYF	TGTGCCAGCAGTTTTTGGTCAGGCATGGGGGGGAAAGAGACCCAGTACTTC	TRBD2	many	TRBV28	TRBJ2-5